This TCR beta chain was obtained from a study of blood T cell repertoires in COVID-19. Repertoires were generated with immunoSEQ multiplex PCR, while TCRdb's copy carries only in-frame clones and drops some. Of 65,000 to 90,000 clones listed, approximately 83% were seen once; the top ten hold 25% to 30%. Germline CDR1 and CDR2: LGHDT and YNNKEL (reference sequence). V was pared by 1 base and J by 7 bases, with 14 bases between. The CDR3 is 14 residues long. The receptor comes from a human donor in a cohort sampled during active COVID-19. Material: peripheral blood. The chain recombines TRBV3-1 (or the pseudogene TRBV3-2) with TRBJ2-7, with D possibly TRBD1 on 6 matching bases. The CDR3: CASSQGTVFREQYF. For the CDR3, the DNA is TGTGCCAGCAGCCAAGGGACAGTCTTCAGGGAGCAGTACTTC.